These 5 T cell receptor beta chains were sequenced from one sample in a study of blood T cell repertoires in COVID-19 (dated by TCRdb to the early 2020s). Libraries were made using the immunoSEQ multiplex PCR assay. TCRdb retrieved this table from immuneACCESS and kept in-frame rearrangements only. Not all clones are present; in checked studies, unresolved V genes account for under half, and no reason is known for the remainder. Present in this sample are under 300,000 clones, around 81% of which were seen just once. Roughly 1.9% of the sample is taken by the ten largest. The sequenced sample consisted of peripheral blood. Receptor source: a man under 40 who had recovered from COVID-19.

The chain uses TRBV9 and TRBJ2-7; tentative D call: TRBD1 (7 bases). This CDR3 comprises 15 residues. Trimming left V 3 bases short and J 2 bases short, with 15 bases between. CDR1 is SGDLS and CDR2 is YYNGEE in the germline V gene. The CDR3 reads CASSAGATGAYEQYF. CDR3 coding DNA: TGTGCCAGCAGCGCGGGGGCCACAGGGGCCTACGAGCAGTACTTC.

This clone has just a few counts. The rearrangement links TRBV10-3 to TRBJ1-1, with TRBD1 as a possible D gene (6 bases). The CDR3 is 16 amino acids. V lost 4 bases, J lost 2 bases, and 17 bases lay in between. The V gene's germline CDR1 is ENHRY and CDR2 SYGVKD. The CDR3 sequence: CAISVSSGGGNTEAFF. CDR3 sequence (DNA): TGTGCCATCAGTGTCAGTAGCGGGGGGGGCAACACTGAAGCTTTCTTT.

The rearrangement links TRBV10-3 to TRBJ1-2; D is ambiguous. V lost 11 bases and J 8 bases, leaving 21 bases between the germline ends. Germline V gives CDR1 ENHRY, CDR2 SYGVKD. The CDR3 extends over 13 amino acids. The CDR3: CAAKSQTPEGYTF. The CDR3 DNA reads TGTGCCGCCAAGTCGCAGACTCCAGAGGGCTACACCTTC.

Concerning this clone: The missing conserved phenylalanine or tryptophan at the end of this CDR3 makes a read error likely. Because the CDR3's place on the DNA is in doubt, the DNA is left out and the CDR3 is given as listed by TCRdb. The V gene is TRBV5-4, the J gene TRBJ1-2; no check of the table's D call, TRBD1, against the DNA was made. The CDR3 is 13 amino acids long, termini counted. Germline V gene lookup returns CDR1 SGHNT and CDR2 YYREEE (reference sequence). The CDR3 sequence is CASSPAGQGPPTR.

With respect to this clone: The sample holds other DNA sequences that translate to the same CDR3. CDR3 sequence: CASSQAGGRAEAFF. CDR3 sequence (DNA): TGTGCCAGCAGCCAAGCCGGGGGTCGGGCTGAAGCTTTCTTT. The V and J genes are TRBV3-1 (or the pseudogene TRBV3-2) and TRBJ1-1; D perhaps matches TRBD1 (5 bases). V lost 1 base and J 6 bases, leaving 12 bases between the germline ends. The length of the CDR3 is 14 residues. CDR1 and CDR2 (germline): LGHDT, YNNKEL (reference sequence).